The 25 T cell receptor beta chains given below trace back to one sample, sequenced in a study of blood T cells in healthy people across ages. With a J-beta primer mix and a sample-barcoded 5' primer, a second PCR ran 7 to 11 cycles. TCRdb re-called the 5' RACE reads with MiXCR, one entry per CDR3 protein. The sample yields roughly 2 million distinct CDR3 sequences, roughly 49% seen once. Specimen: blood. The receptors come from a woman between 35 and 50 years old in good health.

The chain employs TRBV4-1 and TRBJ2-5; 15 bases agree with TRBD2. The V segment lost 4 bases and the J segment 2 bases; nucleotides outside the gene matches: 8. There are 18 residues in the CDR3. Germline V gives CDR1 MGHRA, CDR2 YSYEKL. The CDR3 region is CASSRGLAGGPGQETQYF. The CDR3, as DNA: TGCGCCAGCAGCCGCGGACTAGCGGGGGGGCCAGGACAAGAGACCCAGTACTTC.

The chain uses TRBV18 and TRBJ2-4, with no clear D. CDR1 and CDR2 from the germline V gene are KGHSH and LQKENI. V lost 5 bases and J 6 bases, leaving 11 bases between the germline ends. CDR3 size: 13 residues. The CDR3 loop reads CASSTGSANIQYF. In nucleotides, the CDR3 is TGTGCCAGCTCAACGGGTTCCGCAAACATTCAGTACTTC.

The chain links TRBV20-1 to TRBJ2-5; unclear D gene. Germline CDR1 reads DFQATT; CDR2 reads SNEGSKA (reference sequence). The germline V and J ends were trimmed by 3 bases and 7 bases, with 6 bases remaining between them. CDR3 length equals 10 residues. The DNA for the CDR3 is TGCAGTGCTAGTAAGGGGACCCAGTACTTC. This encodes CSASKGTQYF.

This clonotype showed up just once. The CDR3 region is CASSLSSGRYTDTQYF. CDR3 nucleotides: TGTGCCAGCAGTTTATCTTCGGGGCGGTACACAGATACGCAGTATTTT. V and J are TRBV27 and TRBJ2-3, with D tentatively TRBD1 or TRBD2 (5 bases each). Germline values: CDR1 MNHEY, CDR2 SMNVEV (reference sequence). V gave up 0 bases and J gave up 2 bases, with 12 bases separating them. This CDR3 is built from 16 residues.

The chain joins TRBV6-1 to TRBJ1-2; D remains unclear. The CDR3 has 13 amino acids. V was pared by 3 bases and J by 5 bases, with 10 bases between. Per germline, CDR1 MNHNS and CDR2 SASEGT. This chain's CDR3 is CASSDLRHYGYTF. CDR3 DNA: TGTGCCAGCAGTGACCTACGCCATTATGGCTACACCTTC.

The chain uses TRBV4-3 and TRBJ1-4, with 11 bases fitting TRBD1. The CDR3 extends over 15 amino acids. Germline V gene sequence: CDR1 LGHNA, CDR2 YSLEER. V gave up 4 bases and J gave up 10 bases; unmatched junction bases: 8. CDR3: CASSRGQGGPVKLFF. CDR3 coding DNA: TGCGCCAGCAGCCGGGGACAGGGGGGGCCGGTAAAACTGTTTTTT.

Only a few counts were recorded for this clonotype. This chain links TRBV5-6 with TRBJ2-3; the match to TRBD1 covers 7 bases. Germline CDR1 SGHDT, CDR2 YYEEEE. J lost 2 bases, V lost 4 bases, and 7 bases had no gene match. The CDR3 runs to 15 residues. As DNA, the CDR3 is TGTGCCAGCAGCACCCGGGACAGCTACACAGATACGCAGTATTTT. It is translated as CASSTRDSYTDTQYF. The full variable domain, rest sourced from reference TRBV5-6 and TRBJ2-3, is DAGVTQSPTHLIKTRGQQVTLRCSPKSGHDTVSWYQQALGQGPQFIFQYYEEEERQRGNFPDRFSGHQFPNYSSELNVNALLLGDSALYLCASSTRDSYTDTQYFGPGTRLTVL.

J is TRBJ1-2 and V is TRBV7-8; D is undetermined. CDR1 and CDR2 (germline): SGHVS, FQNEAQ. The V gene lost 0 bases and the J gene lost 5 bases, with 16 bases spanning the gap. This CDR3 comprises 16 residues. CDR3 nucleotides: TGTGCCAGCAGCTTAGCGCGCGGTGCCCGACTATATGGCTACACCTTC. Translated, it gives CASSLARGARLYGYTF.

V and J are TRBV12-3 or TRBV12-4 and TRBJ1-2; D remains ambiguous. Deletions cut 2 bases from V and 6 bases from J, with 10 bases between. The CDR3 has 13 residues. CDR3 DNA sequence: TGTGCCAGCAGTTTAAGTCGGACGGATGGCTACACCTTC. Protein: CASSLSRTDGYTF.

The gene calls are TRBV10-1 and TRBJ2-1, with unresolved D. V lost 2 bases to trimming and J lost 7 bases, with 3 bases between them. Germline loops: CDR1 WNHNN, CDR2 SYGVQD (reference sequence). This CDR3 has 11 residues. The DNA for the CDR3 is TGCGCCAGCAGTGAGAAAAATGAGCAGTTCTTC. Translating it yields CASSEKNEQFF.

CDR3 in amino acids: CASSRTSYQETQYF. For the CDR3, the DNA is TGTGCCAGCAGTAGGACTTCGTACCAAGAGACCCAGTACTTC. This rearrangement joins TRBV27 to TRBJ2-5; D is possibly TRBD2 (5 bases). This CDR3 has 14 amino acids. The germline gives CDR1 MNHEY, CDR2 SMNVEV (reference sequence). V was trimmed by 5 bases and J by 0 bases, leaving 10 bases between them.

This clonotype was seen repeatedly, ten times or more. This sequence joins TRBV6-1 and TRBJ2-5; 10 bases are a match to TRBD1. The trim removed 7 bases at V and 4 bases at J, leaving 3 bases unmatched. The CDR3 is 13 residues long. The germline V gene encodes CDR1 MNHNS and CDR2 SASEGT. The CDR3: CASTRDRGETQYF. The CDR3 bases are TGTGCCAGCACCAGGGACAGGGGAGAGACCCAGTACTTC.

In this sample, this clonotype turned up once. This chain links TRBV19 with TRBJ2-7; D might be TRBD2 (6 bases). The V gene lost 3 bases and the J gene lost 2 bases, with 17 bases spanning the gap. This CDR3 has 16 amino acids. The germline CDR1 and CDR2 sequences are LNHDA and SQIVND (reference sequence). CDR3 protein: CASSMVGRRGTYEQYF. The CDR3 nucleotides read TGTGCCAGTAGTATGGTGGGACGGCGCGGGACCTACGAGCAGTACTTC.

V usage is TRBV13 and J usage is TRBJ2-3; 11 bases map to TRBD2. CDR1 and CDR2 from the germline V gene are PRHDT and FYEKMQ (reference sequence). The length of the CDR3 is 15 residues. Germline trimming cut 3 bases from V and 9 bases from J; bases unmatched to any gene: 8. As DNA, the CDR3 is TGTGCCAGCAGCTTTTCGACTAGCGGGGAGGACACGCAGTATTTT. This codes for CASSFSTSGEDTQYF.

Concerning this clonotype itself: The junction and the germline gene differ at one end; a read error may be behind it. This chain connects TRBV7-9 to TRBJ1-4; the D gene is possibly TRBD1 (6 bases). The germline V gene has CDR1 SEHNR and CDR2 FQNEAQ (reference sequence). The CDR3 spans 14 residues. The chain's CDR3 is CACSLRGKGEKLFF. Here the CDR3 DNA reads TGTGCCTGCAGCTTAAGGGGGAAAGGGGAAAAACTGTTTTTT.

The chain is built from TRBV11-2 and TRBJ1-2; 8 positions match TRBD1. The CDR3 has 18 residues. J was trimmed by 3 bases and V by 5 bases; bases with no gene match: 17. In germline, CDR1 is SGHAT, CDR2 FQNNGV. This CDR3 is CASSNKGGQAILDYGYTF. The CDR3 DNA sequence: TGTGCCAGCAGCAATAAAGGGGGACAGGCGATTTTGGACTATGGCTACACCTTC.

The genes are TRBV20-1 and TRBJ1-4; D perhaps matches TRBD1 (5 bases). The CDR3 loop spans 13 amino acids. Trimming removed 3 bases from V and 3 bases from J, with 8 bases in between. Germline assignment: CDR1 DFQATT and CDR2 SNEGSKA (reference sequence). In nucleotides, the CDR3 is TGCAGTGCTAGTGCAGGGTCTAATGAAAAACTGTTTTTT. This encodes CSASAGSNEKLFF.

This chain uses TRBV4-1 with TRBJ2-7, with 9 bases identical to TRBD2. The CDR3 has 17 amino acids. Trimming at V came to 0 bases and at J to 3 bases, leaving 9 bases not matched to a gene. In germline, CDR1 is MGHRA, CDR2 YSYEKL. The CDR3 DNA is TGCGCCAGCAGCCAAGATCCCTTACTAGCGGGTCTCTACGAGCAGTACTTC. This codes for CASSQDPLLAGLYEQYF.

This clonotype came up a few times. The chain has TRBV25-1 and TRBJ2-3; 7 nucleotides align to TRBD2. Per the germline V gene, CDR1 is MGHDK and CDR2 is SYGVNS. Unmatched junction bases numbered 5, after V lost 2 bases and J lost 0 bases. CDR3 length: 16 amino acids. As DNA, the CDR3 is TGTGCCAGCAGTGAACAGCGGGGAACAAGCACAGATACGCAGTATTTT. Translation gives CASSEQRGTSTDTQYF.

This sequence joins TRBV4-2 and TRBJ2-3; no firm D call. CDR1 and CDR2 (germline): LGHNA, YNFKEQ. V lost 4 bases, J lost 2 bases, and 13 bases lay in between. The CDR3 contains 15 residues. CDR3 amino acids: CASSPRKENTDTQYF. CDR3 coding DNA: TGTGCCAGCAGCCCCCGAAAGGAGAACACAGATACGCAGTATTTT.

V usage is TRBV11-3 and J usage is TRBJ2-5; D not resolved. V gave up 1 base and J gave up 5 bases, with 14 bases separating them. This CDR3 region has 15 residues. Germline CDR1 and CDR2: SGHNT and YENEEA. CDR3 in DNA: TGTGCCAGCAGCTTAGGGGGTATCTATACGGAGACCCAGTACTTC. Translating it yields CASSLGGIYTETQYF.

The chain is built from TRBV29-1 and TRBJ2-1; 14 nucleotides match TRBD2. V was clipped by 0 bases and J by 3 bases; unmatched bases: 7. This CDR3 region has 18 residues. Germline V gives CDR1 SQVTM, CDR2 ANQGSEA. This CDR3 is CSVEDPTSGGVVYNEQFF. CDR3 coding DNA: TGCAGCGTTGAAGATCCGACTAGCGGGGGGGTAGTCTACAATGAGCAGTTCTTC.

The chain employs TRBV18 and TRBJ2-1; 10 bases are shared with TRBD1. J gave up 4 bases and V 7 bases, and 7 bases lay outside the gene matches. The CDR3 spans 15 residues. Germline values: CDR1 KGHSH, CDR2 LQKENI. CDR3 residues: CASFPGQGRYNEQFF. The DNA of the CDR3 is TGTGCCAGCTTCCCGGGACAGGGGCGTTACAATGAGCAGTTCTTC.

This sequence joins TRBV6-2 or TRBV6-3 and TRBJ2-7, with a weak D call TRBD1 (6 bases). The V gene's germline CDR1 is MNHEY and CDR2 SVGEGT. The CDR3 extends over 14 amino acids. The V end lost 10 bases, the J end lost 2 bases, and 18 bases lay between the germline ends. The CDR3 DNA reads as TGTGCCAAAATGAACAGGGCCTTCACCTACGAGCAGTACTTC. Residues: CAKMNRAFTYEQYF.

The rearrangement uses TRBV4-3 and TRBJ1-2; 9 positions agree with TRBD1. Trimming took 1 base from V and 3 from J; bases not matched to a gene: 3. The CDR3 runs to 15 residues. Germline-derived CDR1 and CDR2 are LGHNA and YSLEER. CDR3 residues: CASSQGTGEYYGYTF. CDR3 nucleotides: TGCGCCAGCAGCCAAGGGACAGGGGAATACTATGGCTACACCTTC.